A selection of T cell receptor beta chains follows, all from one sample in a study of OX40 agonist ivuxolimab in advanced cancers. Here immunoSEQ multiplex PCR was the method, and the copy in TCRdb shows in-frame clones only, minus some. Of tens of thousands of clones listed, about 85% were seen once; the top ten hold around 15%. Sequencing was performed on CD4+ or CD8+ T cells sorted from blood, taken in a trial of the OX40 agonist ivuxolimab. These receptors all come from an adult with an advanced solid tumor such as melanoma, head and neck, liver or kidney cancer. Each CDR3 is given with its conserved first and last residue. A D gene is named only where the DNA matches it firmly. For some rows the clone size is stated as once, few or many, or as a class when expanded; others skip it.

j_gene | abundance | d_gene | v_gene | CDR3nt | CDR3aa
TRBJ1-1 | . | . | TRBV5-1 | TGCGCCAGCAGCATAGGTTTCAGGGAGAGCACTGAAGCTTTCTTT | CASSIGFRESTEAFF
TRBJ2-3 | . | . | TRBV12-5 | TGTGCTAGTGGCCAAATGGGATTTCTGGGGAATCGGACAGATACGCAGTATTTT | CASGQMGFLGNRTDTQYF
TRBJ2-7 | . | . | TRBV5-4 | TGTGCCAGCAGCCGTCCGGGATACTACGAGCAGTACTTC | CASSRPGYYEQYF
TRBJ1-6 | . | . | TRBV7-6 | TGTGCCAGCAGCTTAAGCAGGGGCTATAATTCACCCCTCCACTTT | CASSLSRGYNSPLHF
TRBJ1-4 | few | . | TRBV30 | TGTGCCTGGAGTCACGACAGGCTGGGTGAAAAACTGTTTTTT | CAWSHDRLGEKLFF
TRBJ2-7 | . | TRBD1 | TRBV19 | TGTGCCAGTAGTATAGCGGGACAGGAGACCTACGAGCAGTACTTC | CASSIAGQETYEQYF
TRBJ2-7 | . | TRBD2 | TRBV6-6 | TGTGCCAGCAGGGGGGGGACTAAGGAGCAGTACTTC | CASRGGTKEQYF
TRBJ2-6 | . | . | TRBV7-3 | TGTGCCAGCAGCCCCTCCTCGGGGGTCGGGGCCAACGTCCTGACTTTC | CASSPSSGVGANVLTF
TRBJ1-4 | . | . | TRBV2 | TGTGCCAGCAGTTATGTCATCGGGCGTGAAAAACTGTTTTTT | CASSYVIGREKLFF
TRBJ2-4 | . | . | TRBV6-4 | TGTGCCAGCAGTGTCGGGCGTGAAGCCAAAAACATTCAGTACTTC | CASSVGREAKNIQYF
TRBJ1-2 | . | . | TRBV7-9 | TGTGCCAGCAGCTTAGAAGGCTATGGCTACACCTTC | CASSLEGYGYTF
TRBJ2-1 | . | TRBD2 | TRBV5-1 | TGCGCCAGCAGCTTGGAAATTCGACGGACTAGCGGAGAGAGCTCCTACAATGAGCAGTTCTTC | CASSLEIRRTSGESSYNEQFF
TRBJ2-1 | few | TRBD2 | TRBV11-1 | TGTGCCAGCAGCTTTGAGGTGGTGCTAGCGGGAGGCGAGCAGTTCTTC | CASSFEVVLAGGEQFF
TRBJ2-1 | . | . | TRBV7-3 | TGTGCCAGCAGCCCCCGTTTAGGCTCCTACAATGAGCAGTTCTTC | CASSPRLGSYNEQFF
TRBJ2-1 | . | TRBD1 | TRBV5-1 | TGCGCCAGCAGCTTTTGGGACAGGGGAGACAATGAGCAGTTCTTC | CASSFWDRGDNEQFF
TRBJ2-7 | few | . | TRBV5-1 | TGCGCCAGCAGCTTGGTACTGGGGGCGGGCGAGCAGTACTTC | CASSLVLGAGEQYF
TRBJ2-7 | . | TRBD1 | TRBV7-2 | TGTGCCAGCAGCTTAGATCGACAGGGGGGCCTCTCCTACGAGCAGTACTTC | CASSLDRQGGLSYEQYF
TRBJ2-1 | . | TRBD2 | TRBV9 | TGTGCCAGCAGCAGGACCGACCTAGCGGGGAGGGGCAATGAGCAGTTCTTC | CASSRTDLAGRGNEQFF
TRBJ2-7 | once | TRBD2 | TRBV5-4 | TGTGCCAGCAGCCAAGGACTAGCGGGAGCCGAGCAGTACTTC | CASSQGLAGAEQYF
TRBJ2-1 | . | . | TRBV25-1 | TGTGCCAGCAGTGAATTCATGACCTACAATGAGCAGTTCTTC | CASSEFMTYNEQFF
TRBJ2-6 | . | TRBD1 | TRBV15 | TGTGCCACCAGCAGAGAGTACAGGGGACCCAACGTCCTGACTTTC | CATSREYRGPNVLTF
TRBJ2-7 | few | TRBD2 | TRBV4-2 | TGTGCCAGCAGCCAAGAGGTGGGCGGGAGGGGCGGCTACGAGCAGTACTTC | CASSQEVGGRGGYEQYF
TRBJ2-3 | . | TRBD1 | TRBV29-1 | TGCAGCGTCCCCTGGACAGGGACCACAGATACGCAGTATTTT | CSVPWTGTTDTQYF
TRBJ2-7 | once | TRBD1 | TRBV18 | TGTGCCAGCTCACCACCTACAGGGGGCCTATACGAGCAGTACTTC | CASSPPTGGLYEQYF
TRBJ2-2 | . | . | TRBV30 | TGTGCCTGGGTCCCATCTGTTCCCACCGGGGAGCTGTTTTTT | CAWVPSVPTGELFF
TRBJ2-5 | . | TRBD1 | TRBV6-5 | TGTGCCAGCAACGAGGACAGGCCCCGGACCCAGTACTTC | CASNEDRPRTQYF
TRBJ1-4 | . | . | TRBV6-6 | TGTGCCAGCAGGGTGGAGGGCGCGAATGAAAAACTGTTTTTT | CASRVEGANEKLFF
TRBJ2-1 | . | TRBD2 | TRBV7-9 | TGTGCCAGCAGCATTCTATCTAGCGGGACCTCCTACAATGAGCAGTTCTTC | CASSILSSGTSYNEQFF
TRBJ2-7 | . | . | TRBV20-1 | TGCAGTGCATTTAGCTCCTACGAGCAGTACTTC | CSAFSSYEQYF
TRBJ2-3 | once | TRBD2 | TRBV28 | TGTGCCAGCAGTTTATGGACTAGCGGAGCTAGCACAGATACGCAGTATTTT | CASSLWTSGASTDTQYF
TRBJ2-5 | few | . | TRBV6-1 | TGTGCCAGCAGTGAAGGTGAGGGATGGGAGACCCAGTACTTC | CASSEGEGWETQYF
TRBJ1-1 | . | . | TRBV6-5 | TGTGCCAGCAGACGCCGCACCAGCGCGGAGGCTTTCTTT | CASRRRTSAEAFF
TRBJ1-2 | medium-sized | . | TRBV5-4 | TGTGCCAGCAGCAGATCGGGACGGAACTATGGCTACACCTTC | CASSRSGRNYGYTF
TRBJ2-7 | . | . | TRBV18 | TGTGCCAGCTCACCAGGACTAAGTCCCCGCGAGCAGTACTTC | CASSPGLSPREQYF
TRBJ2-2 | . | TRBD2 | TRBV16 | TGTGCCAGCAGCCGACTAGCGGGACGGGAGCTGTTTTTT | CASSRLAGRELFF
TRBJ2-1 | . | . | TRBV7-9 | TGTGCCAGCAGCTTAGCTAAGGGCTCCTACAATGAGCAGTTCTTC | CASSLAKGSYNEQFF
TRBJ2-7 | . | TRBD2 | TRBV6-1 | TGTGCCAGCAGTGAGGAGGGAGGGCCCTCCTACGAGCAGTACTTC | CASSEEGGPSYEQYF
TRBJ2-3 | . | . | TRBV30 | TGTGCCTGGAGGGTGTCTAGCACAGATACGCAGTATTTT | CAWRVSSTDTQYF
TRBJ2-7 | . | . | TRBV5-1 | TGCGCCAGCAGCTTGGGTGGGGCGAACTCCTACGAGCAGTACTTC | CASSLGGANSYEQYF
TRBJ2-1 | . | TRBD2 | TRBV6-6 | TGTGCCAGCAGTGACTCGGGGGGAGGCAATGAGCAGTTCTTC | CASSDSGGGNEQFF
TRBJ1-4 | . | . | TRBV19 | TGTGCCAGTAGAGAGAGTAGGAGGAGTGAAAAACTGTTTTTT | CASRESRRSEKLFF
TRBJ2-1 | . | . | TRBV12-5 | TGTGCTAGTGGTTTGGTTTACAATGAGCAGTTCTTC | CASGLVYNEQFF
TRBJ1-5 | few | . | TRBV2 | TGTGCCAGCAGTGTCTCAGGGGTTTTTAGCAATCAGCCCCAGCATTTT | CASSVSGVFSNQPQHF
TRBJ2-7 | few | . | TRBV7-6 | TGTGCCAGCAGCTTAAAACAAGGAGGCGGAACGTACGAGCAGTACTTC | CASSLKQGGGTYEQYF
TRBJ1-1 | . | . | TRBV28 | TGTGCCAGCAGTTTAGTCCTCTTGGTCACTGAAGCTTTCTTT | CASSLVLLVTEAFF
TRBJ2-2 | . | . | TRBV2 | TGTGCCAGCAGTGTTACGAGCGCGAACACCGGGGAGCTGTTTTTT | CASSVTSANTGELFF
TRBJ2-2 | . | . | TRBV9 | TGTGCCAGCAGCCGCGAGAACACCGGGGAGCTGTTTTTT | CASSRENTGELFF
TRBJ2-1 | . | . | TRBV6-1 | TGTGCCAGCAGTGAATTCGGAACTAGAGGCTCCTACAATGAGCAGTTCTTC | CASSEFGTRGSYNEQFF